This TCR beta chain was documented in a study of control samples from healthy donors and cancer patients. CDR1 is SGHTA and CDR2 is FQGNSA in the germline V gene. This CDR3 has 13 residues. With 5 bases removed from V and 6 bases from J, the gap between germline ends came to 13 bases. Method: immunoSEQ multiplex PCR; TCRdb's copy keeps in-frame clones and lacks some. Seen here are 80,000 to 100,000 clones, roughly 83% observed once, and the top ten hold 10% to 13%. This clone has more than one count but fewer than ten. The genes are TRBV7-2 and TRBJ1-2; a weak D match, TRBD1 (6 bases). The sequenced material came from blood. The source is a woman aged 25 to 45 in good health. The CDR3 loop is CASSPTRGNGYTF. The DNA of the CDR3 is TGTGCCAGCAGCCCCACCAGGGGAAATGGCTACACCTTC.